This T cell receptor (beta chain) was retrieved from a study of TIL therapy for anti-PD-1-resistant metastatic lung cancer. This clone has only a few counts. The immunoSEQ assay was v3. TCRdb's table, derived via immunoSEQ multiplex PCR, lists solely in-frame clones and lacks some. The data contain about 17,000 clones, over 60% of them singletons. The length of the CDR3 is 11 residues. Germline V gene data show CDR1 as LNHDA and CDR2 as SQIVND (reference sequence). Regarding time point: pre-treatment sample, taken before nivolumab and TIL therapy. The chain uses TRBV19 and TRBJ1-1; no definite D call. The receptor was isolated from a person between 30 and 80 years old with non-small cell lung cancer. The starting material was blood, obtained at baseline. CDR3 in DNA: TGTGCTAGCTCCTTCTACACTGAAGCTTTCTTT. Amino acids: CASSFYTEAFF.